One sample yielded the 5 T cell receptor beta chains listed below, sequenced in a study of cytomegalovirus exposure and HLA in healthy donors. The PCR used 60 Vbeta and 13 Jbeta primers. Generated by immunoSEQ multiplex PCR, the TCRdb table keeps only in-frame clones and is missing some. The sample records about 120,000 clones, roughly four fifths being singletons. The specimen sequenced was PBMCs. These receptors originate from a woman in her twenties or thirties in good health and CMV-seropositive.

The table lists this clone with a few counts. The chain employs TRBV27 and TRBJ2-7; D may be TRBD2 (6 bases). The CDR3 extends over 15 amino acids. Germline-derived CDR1 and CDR2 are MNHEY and SMNVEV (reference sequence). Trimming shortened V by 2 bases and J by 2 bases, and 13 bases separated the two germline ends. For the CDR3, the DNA is TGTGCCAGCAGTTTAACCCCGGGACTTACCTACGAGCAGTACTTC. Protein product: CASSLTPGLTYEQYF.

The table lists this clone with a count of one. The V and J genes are TRBV19 and TRBJ1-2; possible D gene TRBD1, 6 bases. V lost 3 bases and J 3 bases, leaving 11 bases between the germline ends. CDR1 LNHDA and CDR2 SQIVND come from the germline V gene (reference sequence). CDR3 length: 14 residues. CDR3 sequence (DNA): TGTGCCAGTAGTATCCAGGACAGCGACTATGGCTACACCTTC. This gives the protein CASSIQDSDYGYTF.

This clone has only a few counts. The CDR3 here is CASSQPGGGPYEQYF. The DNA for the CDR3 is TGTGCCAGCAGCCAACCGGGGGGCGGCCCCTACGAGCAGTACTTC. The V gene is TRBV5-4, the J gene TRBJ2-7; maybe TRBD2 (7 bases). Per the germline V gene, CDR1 is SGHNT and CDR2 is YYREEE (reference sequence). The CDR3 has 15 residues. V was trimmed by 4 bases and J by 2 bases, leaving 16 bases between them.

DNA of the CDR3: TGCGCCAGCAGTGAGAACGCGGGCGAGCAGTACTTC. It encodes CASSENAGEQYF. The chain employs TRBV10-2 and TRBJ2-7; D possibly corresponds to TRBD2 (5 bases). Looked up from germline, CDR1 is WSHSY and CDR2 is SAAADI. V lost 2 bases and J 6 bases, leaving 8 bases between the germline ends. The CDR3 runs to 12 residues.

The chain links TRBV7-9 to TRBJ2-5; possibly TRBD2 for D (5 bases). Germline V gives CDR1 SEHNR, CDR2 FQNEAQ (reference sequence). Trimming removed 5 bases from V and 11 bases from J, with 18 bases in between. This CDR3 contains 13 residues. CDR3 region: CASSQVGIEEQYF. The CDR3 DNA sequence: TGTGCCAGCAGCCAAGTCGGGATAGAGGAGCAGTACTTC.